Listed here are 23 T cell receptor beta chains from one sample, sequenced in a study of a mutant IDH1 vaccine in newly diagnosed glioma. The repertoire was sequenced with immunoSEQ multiplex PCR; TCRdb's copy has only in-frame clones and lacks some. This table has about 69,000 clones, approximately 86% appearing once. The time point here: week 35, safety follow-up. The study gave 300 ug of mutant IDH1 20-mer peptide per vaccine dose, with topical imiquimod. These receptors' targets are unknown. The material sequenced was PBMCs, taken from a glioma patient whose treatment included an IDH1 peptide vaccine. These TCRs come from a man under 40 with glioma.

The chain is built from TRBV28 and TRBJ2-7; the D gene is possibly TRBD2 (5 bases). CDR3 length: 15 amino acids. Germline-derived CDR1 and CDR2 are MDHEN and SYDVKM. Trimming stripped 5 bases from V and 3 bases from J, with 17 bases between. The CDR3 loop reads CASSPDGGGYYEQYF. The CDR3 nucleotides are TGTGCCAGCAGTCCCGACGGAGGAGGCTACTACGAGCAGTACTTC. Full variable domain (outside the CDR3, taken from reference TRBV28 and TRBJ2-7): DVKVTQSSRYLVKRTGEKVFLECVQDMDHENMFWYRQDPGLGLRLIYFSYDVKMKEKGDIPEGYSVSREKKERFSLILESASTNQTSMYLCASSPDGGGYYEQYFGPGTRLTVT.

The V call is TRBV30, the J call TRBJ2-3, with 7 bases identical to TRBD2. Germline V CDR1 and CDR2: GTSNPN, SVGIG (reference sequence). J gave up 1 base and V 3 bases, and 7 bases lay outside the gene matches. The CDR3 loop spans 15 amino acids. CDR3 sequence: CAWRIKRGRTDTQYF. CDR3 nucleotide sequence: TGTGCCTGGAGGATTAAGCGGGGACGCACAGATACGCAGTATTTT.

The chain uses TRBV30 and TRBJ1-5; D possibly corresponds to TRBD1 (6 bases). The CDR3 has 16 residues. V was clipped by 3 bases and J by 5 bases, with 20 bases between them. The V gene's germline CDR1 is GTSNPN and CDR2 SVGIG (reference sequence). The CDR3 protein is CAWRQKQGKLDQPQHF. The CDR3 bases are TGTGCCTGGAGGCAGAAACAGGGAAAACTAGATCAGCCCCAGCATTTT.

The J gene is TRBJ2-7, the V gene TRBV18; a weak D match, TRBD1 (5 bases). CDR3 length: 13 amino acids. V gave up 3 bases and J gave up 3 bases, with 9 bases separating them. CDR1 is KGHSH and CDR2 is LQKENI in the germline V gene. CDR3 nucleotides: TGTGCCAGCTCACCCTACCAGGGCTACGAGCAGTACTTC. Translated, it gives CASSPYQGYEQYF.

This chain links TRBV27 with TRBJ2-1; perhaps TRBD2 as D (6 bases). CDR1 and CDR2 (germline): MNHEY, SMNVEV (reference sequence). Trimming removed 6 bases from V and 9 bases from J, with 18 bases in between. The CDR3 length is 14 residues. CDR3 loop: CASSQSRVGGEQFF. The DNA of the CDR3 is TGTGCCAGCAGCCAATCTCGAGTGGGGGGTGAGCAGTTCTTC.

The V call is TRBV18, the J call TRBJ2-5, with 12 bases aligning to TRBD1. The J call is doubtful: the DNA matches TRBJ2-7 better. The CDR3 covers 16 residues. The germline V gene has CDR1 KGHSH and CDR2 LQKENI. This chain's CDR3 is CASSPQPGQGANEQYF. In DNA form, the CDR3 reads TGTGCCAGCTCACCACAACCGGGACAGGGGGCCAACGAGCAGTACTTC.

In nucleotides, the CDR3 is TGTGCCAGCAGCTTAGCGTTAGGTTACCAGCCCCAGCATTTT. Protein: CASSLALGYQPQHF. The rearrangement links TRBV7-2 to TRBJ1-5; unclear D gene. The V gene's germline CDR1 is SGHTA and CDR2 FQGNSA. This CDR3 has 14 residues. V was shortened by 0 bases and J by 7 bases, with 10 bases between the two germline ends. The full variable domain, its missing parts supplied by reference TRBV7-2 and TRBJ1-5, is GAGVSQSPSNKVTEKGKDVELRCDPISGHTALYWYRQSLGQGLEFLIYFQGNSAPDKSGLPSDRFSAERTGGSVSTLTIQRTQQEDSAVYLCASSLALGYQPQHFGDGTRLSIL.

This clone occurred once. Other DNA sequences in the same sample also yield this CDR3. This chain links TRBV5-1 with TRBJ1-4; TRBD1 is a possible D gene (6 bases). The CDR3 runs to 15 residues. Per germline, CDR1 SGHRS and CDR2 YFSETQ. V was shortened by 6 bases and J by 7 bases, with 19 bases between the two germline ends. The CDR3 nucleotides read TGCGCCAGCAAAGATGGGGGACAAAGAATTGAAAAACTGTTTTTT. Its translation is CASKDGGQRIEKLFF. Together with reference TRBV5-1 and TRBJ1-4, the CDR3 gives the full variable domain: KAGVTQTPRYLIKTRGQQVTLSCSPISGHRSVSWYQQTPGQGLQFLFEYFSETQRNKGNFPGRFSGRQFSNSRSEMNVSTLELGDSALYLCASKDGGQRIEKLFFGSGTQLSVL.

The V gene is TRBV28, the J gene TRBJ2-7; D ambiguous. The V end was cut by 0 bases, the J end by 3 bases, with 9 bases between. Per germline, CDR1 MDHEN and CDR2 SYDVKM. This CDR3 is 14 amino acids long. As DNA, the CDR3 is TGTGCCAGCAGTTTATGGGACGGTTTCTACGAGCAGTACTTC. It yields the protein CASSLWDGFYEQYF.

The chain uses TRBV6-1 and TRBJ1-1; 9 bases line up with TRBD1. Trimming at V came to 7 bases and at J to 6 bases, leaving 9 bases not matched to a gene. The CDR3 has 14 amino acids. CDR1 is MNHNS, CDR2 SASEGT, per germline. The CDR3 loop reads CASNLRDRVSEAFF. DNA of the CDR3: TGTGCCAGCAACCTCCGGGACAGGGTCTCTGAAGCTTTCTTT.

The genes are TRBV19 and TRBJ2-7, with TRBD1 matching 7 bases. The CDR3 is 17 residues long. J gave up 3 bases and V 0 bases, and 11 bases lay outside the gene matches. The germline CDR1 and CDR2 sequences are LNHDA and SQIVND (reference sequence). The CDR3 region has the DNA TGTGCCAGTAGTATAGAATGGGAGACAGGGAGAATCTACGAGCAGTACTTC. Its protein product is CASSIEWETGRIYEQYF.

The chain carries TRBV2 and TRBJ2-1; 7 bases agree with TRBD2. The CDR3 contains 16 residues. CDR1 and CDR2 (germline): SNHLY, FYNNEI. Trimming removed 2 bases from V and 5 bases from J; junction bases left unmatched: 9. As DNA, the CDR3 is TGTGCCAGCAGTGAACCCGGGCTAGCGGCAAACAATGAGCAGTTCTTC. It translates to CASSEPGLAANNEQFF.

This chain connects TRBV7-2 to TRBJ2-7; D unclear. The CDR3 length is 12 residues. V lost 5 bases and J 3 bases, leaving 8 bases between the germline ends. Per germline, CDR1 SGHTA and CDR2 FQGNSA. CDR3 bases: TGTGCCAGCAGCCCATCCGGCTACGAGCAGTACTTC. Translating it yields CASSPSGYEQYF.

This clone was picked up a small number of times. The chain couples TRBV6-5 to TRBJ2-3; 11 positions agree with TRBD2. V trimming: 5 bases; J trimming: 3 bases; junction bases outside the gene matches: 4. This CDR3 has 15 amino acids. Germline-derived CDR1 and CDR2 are MNHEY and SVGAGI. The CDR3 region is CASSPGLADTDTQYF. CDR3 coding DNA: TGTGCCAGCAGTCCGGGACTAGCGGATACAGATACGCAGTATTTT.

The chain joins TRBV10-3 to TRBJ2-7, with no clear D. Germline V lookup: CDR1 ENHRY, CDR2 SYGVKD. This CDR3 comprises 13 residues. Trimming took 7 bases from V and 5 from J, leaving 15 bases between them. The CDR3 protein is CAIMDGFEDEQYF. In DNA, the CDR3 is TGTGCCATCATGGACGGGTTCGAGGACGAGCAGTACTTC.

The J gene is TRBJ2-1, the V gene TRBV27; TRBD1 aligns across 10 bases. V lost 6 bases and J lost 4; bases outside the gene matches: 6. The germline CDR1 and CDR2 sequences are MNHEY and SMNVEV (reference sequence). This CDR3 has 15 amino acids. The chain's CDR3 is CASRDRTGGYNEQFF. The DNA of the CDR3 is TGTGCCAGCAGGGATCGGACAGGGGGTTACAATGAGCAGTTCTTC.

This clone was detected once. DNA for the CDR3: TGTGCCAGCAGTTTATACTCGGGGTATGGCTACACCTTC. Residues: CASSLYSGYGYTF. V usage is TRBV28 and J usage is TRBJ1-2; D call uncertain. Germline loops: CDR1 MDHEN, CDR2 SYDVKM. V was trimmed by 1 base and J by 5 bases, leaving 8 bases between them. The CDR3 runs 13 residues.

CDR3 loop: CAWSVLVTGYGYTF. The CDR3 bases are TGTGCCTGGAGTGTACTCGTGACAGGCTATGGCTACACCTTC. The rearrangement uses TRBV30 and TRBJ1-2; weak D call: TRBD1 (6 bases). Germline-derived CDR1 and CDR2 are GTSNPN and SVGIG (reference sequence). The CDR3 is 14 amino acids. Trimming took 0 bases from V and 4 from J, leaving 12 bases between them.

This chain joins TRBV30 and TRBJ2-7; 7 bases map to TRBD2. Trimming cost V 1 base and J 9 bases; bases outside gene matches: 9. CDR3 size: 13 residues. Looked up from germline, CDR1 is GTSNPN and CDR2 is SVGIG (reference sequence). The CDR3 coding sequence is TGTGCCTGGAGTGAGGGGAGGGCCCTGGGGCAGTACTTC. Translation: CAWSEGRALGQYF. The variable domain in full, with the rest retrieved from reference TRBV30 and TRBJ2-7, is SQTIHQWPATLVQPVGSPLSLECTVEGTSNPNLYWYRQAAGRGLQLLFYSVGIGQISSEVPQNLSASRPQDRQFILSSKKLLLSDSGFYLCAWSEGRALGQYFGPGTRLTVT.

The gene calls are TRBV7-9 and TRBJ2-3; 15 nucleotides agree with TRBD2. Germline V gene data show CDR1 as SEHNR and CDR2 as FQNEAQ (reference sequence). Losses at the gene ends were 5 bases for V and 0 bases for J; bases not matched to a gene: 6. The length of the CDR3 is 18 residues. The CDR3 nucleotides are TGTGCCAGCAGCCCGGGACTAGCGGGGGGTGCTAGCACAGATACGCAGTATTTT. Translated, it gives CASSPGLAGGASTDTQYF.

V usage is TRBV5-1 and J usage is TRBJ2-1, with D possibly being TRBD2 (6 bases). Trimming took off 0 bases at V and 6 bases at J, with 13 bases between the two ends. CDR3 size: 15 residues. Per the germline V gene, CDR1 is SGHRS and CDR2 is YFSETQ. The CDR3 region has the DNA TGCGCCAGCAGCTTGGCCCCGGGACTTCTCAATGAGCAGTTCTTC. Encoded protein: CASSLAPGLLNEQFF.

This clone was seen once. The rearrangement uses TRBV11-3 and TRBJ2-7; D unclear. The CDR3 has 14 amino acids. The V gene's germline CDR1 is SGHNT and CDR2 YENEEA. Trimming shortened V by 1 base and J by 1 base, and 8 bases separated the two germline ends. CDR3 amino acids: CASSLGSVSYEQYF. CDR3 nucleotides: TGTGCCAGCAGCTTAGGGTCGGTATCCTACGAGCAGTACTTC.

The CDR3, as DNA: TGCGCCAGCAGCTGGGACGGATATTCGAACACCGGGGAGCTGTTTTTT. Translation gives CASSWDGYSNTGELFF. The V and J genes are TRBV5-1 and TRBJ2-2; D may be TRBD1 or TRBD2 (5 bases each). Deletions cut 3 bases from V and 0 bases from J, with 12 bases between. The CDR3 runs 16 residues. Germline V CDR1 and CDR2: SGHRS, YFSETQ.